The 21 T cell receptor beta chains presented below share a single source sample, sequenced in a study of long-term antiretroviral therapy in people with HIV. Investigators performed immunoSEQ version v3.0 at survey level. Assay: immunoSEQ multiplex PCR; the TCRdb copy retains only in-frame clones and omits some. The table includes tens of thousands of clones, 85% detected once. The material was unsorted PBMCs, obtained 2.3 years after starting antiretroviral therapy. The source is a man aged 35 to 55 with HIV.

The rearrangement uses TRBV2 and TRBJ1-2, with D unresolved. This CDR3 has 15 residues. Trimming shortened V by 6 bases and J by 2 bases, and 16 bases separated the two germline ends. Germline CDR1 and CDR2: SNHLY and FYNNEI. CDR3 amino acids: CASSQDIPANYGYTF. The CDR3 DNA reads as TGTGCCAGCAGCCAGGATATCCCAGCCAACTATGGCTACACCTTC.

The chain is built from TRBV6-5 and TRBJ1-5; maybe TRBD1 (5 bases). Trimming cost V 0 bases and J 7 bases, with 7 bases left between them. The CDR3 loop spans 13 amino acids. In germline, CDR1 is MNHEY, CDR2 SVGAGI. The CDR3 protein is CASSYSKGQPQHF. As DNA, the CDR3 is TGTGCCAGCAGTTACTCGAAGGGGCAGCCCCAGCATTTT.

J is TRBJ2-1 and V is TRBV4-2; 10 nucleotides match TRBD2. This CDR3 contains 15 residues. Germline V CDR1 and CDR2: LGHNA, YNFKEQ. With V trimmed by 1 base and J by 7 bases, 4 bases remained unmatched. CDR3 amino acids: CASSQGAGGSNEQFF. The CDR3 DNA follows: TGTGCCAGCAGCCAAGGAGCGGGAGGGTCAAATGAGCAGTTCTTC.

The chain recombines TRBV15 with TRBJ1-1; no clear D. This CDR3 has 15 residues. The V end was cut by 5 bases, the J end by 1 base, with 14 bases between. CDR1 is LNHNV, CDR2 YYDKDF, per germline (reference sequence). The CDR3 nucleotides read TGTGCCACCAGCCCTCGGGCGCAGGCGAACACTGAAGCTTTCTTT. Protein product: CATSPRAQANTEAFF.

The V and J genes are TRBV7-9 and TRBJ1-2, with D possibly being TRBD1 (6 bases). Trimming removed 2 bases at V and 4 bases at J, with 14 bases between. In germline, CDR1 is SEHNR, CDR2 FQNEAQ (reference sequence). The CDR3 has 15 residues. The chain's CDR3 is CASSLPGAFTYGYTF. The CDR3 DNA follows: TGTGCCAGCAGCTTACCGGGGGCCTTTACCTATGGCTACACCTTC.

The V gene is TRBV25-1, the J gene TRBJ2-7; D is unclear. Trimming stripped 3 bases from V and 4 bases from J, with 10 bases between. Looked up from germline, CDR1 is MGHDK and CDR2 is SYGVNS. The CDR3 is 13 amino acids. The CDR3 region has the DNA TGTGCCAGCAGTGACTCCGGGCAATACGAGCAGTACTTC. Protein product: CASSDSGQYEQYF.

The chain combines TRBV6-6 with TRBJ2-1; D perhaps matches TRBD1 (6 bases). Trimming shortened V by 7 bases and J by 8 bases, and 12 bases separated the two germline ends. This CDR3 contains 12 residues. CDR1 is MNHNY, CDR2 SVGAGI, per germline (reference sequence). The CDR3 DNA reads as TGTGCCAGCACAGGGCAGGGGTATGAGCAGTTCTTC. Translation gives CASTGQGYEQFF.

The gene calls are TRBV5-6 and TRBJ1-1, with TRBD1 matching 10 bases. J was trimmed by 5 bases and V by 0 bases; bases with no gene match: 4. The germline CDR1 and CDR2 sequences are SGHDT and YYEEEE. This CDR3 is built from 15 residues. The chain's CDR3 is CASSLVGQGITEAFF. The CDR3 DNA sequence: TGTGCCAGCAGCTTGGTGGGACAGGGGATAACTGAAGCTTTCTTT.

The chain recombines TRBV11-3 with TRBJ2-3; 9 bases fit TRBD2. Germline V gene sequence: CDR1 SGHNT, CDR2 YENEEA. Trimming at V came to 5 bases and at J to 2 bases, leaving 5 bases not matched to a gene. This CDR3 spans 15 amino acids. CDR3: CASSRAGGPTDTQYF. CDR3 DNA sequence: TGTGCCAGCAGCCGAGCGGGGGGCCCCACAGATACGCAGTATTTT.

This clone has only one observation. This chain's CDR3 is CASFGTDSTNEKLFF. As DNA, the CDR3 is TGTGCCAGCTTTGGGACAGACTCAACTAATGAAAAACTGTTTTTT. The chain carries TRBV19 and TRBJ1-4; 7 bases are a match to TRBD1. V trimming: 9 bases; J trimming: 0 bases; junction bases outside the gene matches: 7. The germline CDR1 and CDR2 sequences are LNHDA and SQIVND (reference sequence). The CDR3 runs 15 residues.

The chain has TRBV7-8 and TRBJ2-1; 11 bases line up with TRBD2. CDR3 size: 16 residues. CDR1 is SGHVS and CDR2 is FQNEAQ in the germline V gene. The V segment lost 5 bases and the J segment 7 bases; nucleotides outside the gene matches: 10. The CDR3: CASSQIAGGPGNEQFF. In DNA form, the CDR3 reads TGTGCCAGCAGCCAGATAGCGGGAGGGCCGGGTAATGAGCAGTTCTTC. Full variable domain (missing parts from reference TRBV7-8 and TRBJ2-1): GAGVSQSPRYKVAKRGQDVALRCDPISGHVSLFWYQQALGQGPEFLTYFQNEAQLDKSGLPSDRFFAERPEGSVSTLKIQRTQQEDSAVYLCASSQIAGGPGNEQFFGPGTRLTVL.

The V and J genes are TRBV29-1 and TRBJ1-1; D possibly corresponds to TRBD1 (6 bases). This CDR3 is built from 16 residues. V gave up 7 bases and J gave up 7 bases, with 28 bases separating them. Germline lookup yields CDR1 SQVTM and CDR2 ANQGSEA. The CDR3 protein is CSATLTQTGSFGEAFF. In nucleotides, the CDR3 is TGCAGCGCCACCCTCACCCAGACAGGATCTTTTGGTGAAGCTTTCTTT.

V usage is TRBV6-1 and J usage is TRBJ1-2, with D hard to call. From germline, CDR1 is MNHNS and CDR2 SASEGT. V lost 6 bases, J lost 4 bases, and 12 bases lay in between. This CDR3 region has 13 residues. The CDR3 DNA follows: TGTGCCAGCAGACATGACGGGCCCTATGGCTACACCTTC. Translation: CASRHDGPYGYTF.

The chain has TRBV30 and TRBJ1-6; D unclear. The CDR3 covers 14 residues. Germline V lookup: CDR1 GTSNPN, CDR2 SVGIG (reference sequence). V was pared by 2 bases and J by 6 bases, with 11 bases between. The CDR3, as DNA: TGTGCCTGGAGTCCGCCGACATCTAATTCACCCCTCCACTTT. It is translated as CAWSPPTSNSPLHF.

The rearrangement links TRBV10-3 to TRBJ1-6; no firm D call. Germline lookup yields CDR1 ENHRY and CDR2 SYGVKD. V lost 4 bases and J 6 bases, leaving 10 bases between the germline ends. CDR3 length: 14 amino acids. CDR3 bases: TGTGCCATCAGTGGTATAGGGCCTAATTCACCCCTCCACTTT. The encoded protein is CAISGIGPNSPLHF.

This sequence joins TRBV7-8 and TRBJ1-2; TRBD1 might be the D (5 bases). This CDR3 has 15 amino acids. The V and J ends lost 3 bases and 0 bases respectively, with 11 bases between them. Germline V lookup: CDR1 SGHVS, CDR2 FQNEAQ. CDR3 DNA: TGTGCCAGCAGCTTGGGGCTGGGGACTAACTATGGCTACACCTTC. Its protein product is CASSLGLGTNYGYTF.

The chain employs TRBV6-5 and TRBJ2-1; D gene uncertain. This CDR3 is 11 amino acids long. V was pared by 0 bases and J by 9 bases, with 3 bases between. Looked up from germline, CDR1 is MNHEY and CDR2 is SVGAGI. The CDR3 protein is CASSYSGEQFF. The CDR3 bases are TGTGCCAGCAGTTACTCGGGTGAGCAGTTCTTC.

The chain couples TRBV14 to TRBJ2-6, with D maybe TRBD2 (5 bases). The CDR3 consists of 18 residues. V lost 1 base to trimming and J lost 0 bases, with 13 bases between them. Germline V lookup: CDR1 SGHDN, CDR2 FVKESK. CDR3 in amino acids: CASSQGGGSNSGANVLTF. CDR3 in DNA: TGTGCCAGCAGCCAAGGTGGAGGATCCAACTCTGGGGCCAACGTCCTGACTTTC.

This clone was detected only once. A junction boundary mismatches the germline segment, possibly from a read error. The rearrangement uses TRBV2 and TRBJ2-7; D is ambiguous. The germline gives CDR1 SNHLY, CDR2 FYNNEI. The CDR3 extends over 13 amino acids. CDR3: CTSRPTASYEQYF. For the CDR3, the DNA is TGTACCAGCAGGCCGACGGCCTCCTACGAGCAGTACTTC. Full variable domain (remainder filled in from reference TRBV2 and TRBJ2-7): EPEVTQTPSHQVTQMGQEVILRCVPISNHLYFYWYRQILGQKVEFLVSFYNNEISEKSEIFDDQFSVERPDGSNFTLKIRSTKLEDSAMYFCTSRPTASYEQYFGPGTRLTVT.

The genes are TRBV11-2 and TRBJ2-7, with D possibly TRBD1 on 7 matching bases. In germline, CDR1 is SGHAT, CDR2 FQNNGV. There are 19 residues in the CDR3. Trimming cost V 2 bases and J 5 bases, with 28 bases left between them. The CDR3 DNA reads as TGTGCCAGCAGCTTATCTCCCAGGGGGGCGTCGGCAGGGTTCAACGAGCAGTACTTC. Translation gives CASSLSPRGASAGFNEQYF.

The chain links TRBV28 to TRBJ1-1; weak D call: TRBD1 (6 bases). CDR3 length: 14 residues. V dropped 6 bases and J dropped 0 bases, with 11 bases sitting between them. Germline V gives CDR1 MDHEN, CDR2 SYDVKM. The CDR3 here is CASRSGQMNTEAFF. CDR3 nucleotide sequence: TGTGCCAGCAGGTCCGGACAGATGAACACTGAAGCTTTCTTT.